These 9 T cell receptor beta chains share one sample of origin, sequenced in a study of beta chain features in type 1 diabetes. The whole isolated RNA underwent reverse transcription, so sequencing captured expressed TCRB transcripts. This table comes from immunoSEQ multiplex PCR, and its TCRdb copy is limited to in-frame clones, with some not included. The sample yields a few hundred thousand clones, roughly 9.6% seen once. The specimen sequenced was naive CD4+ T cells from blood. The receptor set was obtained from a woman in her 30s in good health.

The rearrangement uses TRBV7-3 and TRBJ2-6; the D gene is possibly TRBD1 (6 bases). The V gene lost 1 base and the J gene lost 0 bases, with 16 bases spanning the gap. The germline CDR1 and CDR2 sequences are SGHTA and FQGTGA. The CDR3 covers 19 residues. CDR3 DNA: TGTGCCAGCAGCTTAATGAGGGACACTCGTTTCTCTGGGGCCAACGTCCTGACTTTC. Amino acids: CASSLMRDTRFSGANVLTF. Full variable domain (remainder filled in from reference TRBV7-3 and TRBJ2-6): GAGVSQTPSNKVTEKGKYVELRCDPISGHTALYWYRQSLGQGPEFLIYFQGTGAADDSGLPNDRFFAVRPEGSVSTLKIQRTERGDSAVYLCASSLMRDTRFSGANVLTFGAGSRLTVL.

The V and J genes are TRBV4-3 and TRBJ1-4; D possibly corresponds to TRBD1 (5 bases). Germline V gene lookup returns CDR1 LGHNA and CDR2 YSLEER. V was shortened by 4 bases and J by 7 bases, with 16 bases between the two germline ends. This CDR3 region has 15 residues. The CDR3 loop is CASSPRQPGGEKLFF. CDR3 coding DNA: TGCGCCAGCAGCCCGCGACAGCCCGGGGGTGAAAAACTGTTTTTT.

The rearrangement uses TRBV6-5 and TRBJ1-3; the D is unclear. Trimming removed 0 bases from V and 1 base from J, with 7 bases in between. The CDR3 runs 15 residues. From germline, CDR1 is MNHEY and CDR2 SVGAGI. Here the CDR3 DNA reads TGTGCCAGCAGTTACTCGAGGCTTTCTGGAAACACCATATATTTT. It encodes CASSYSRLSGNTIYF.

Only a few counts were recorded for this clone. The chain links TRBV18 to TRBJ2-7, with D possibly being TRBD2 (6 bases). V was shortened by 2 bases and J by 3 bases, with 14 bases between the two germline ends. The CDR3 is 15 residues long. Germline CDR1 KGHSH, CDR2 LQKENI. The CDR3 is CASSPDQGGGYEQYF. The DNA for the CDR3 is TGTGCCAGCTCACCAGATCAGGGAGGTGGCTACGAGCAGTACTTC.

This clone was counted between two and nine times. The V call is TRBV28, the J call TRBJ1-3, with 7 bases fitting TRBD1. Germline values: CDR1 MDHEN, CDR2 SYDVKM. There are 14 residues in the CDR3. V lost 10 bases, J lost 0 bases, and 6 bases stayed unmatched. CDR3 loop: CATDRSGSGNTIYF. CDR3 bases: TGTGCCACGGACAGGTCTGGCTCTGGAAACACCATATATTTT.

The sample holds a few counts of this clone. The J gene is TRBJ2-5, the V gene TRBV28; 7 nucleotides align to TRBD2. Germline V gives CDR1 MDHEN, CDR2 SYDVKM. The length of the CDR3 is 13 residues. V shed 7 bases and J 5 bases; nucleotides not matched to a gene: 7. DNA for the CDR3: TGTGCCAGCATTATGGGGGGGAAGGAGACCCAGTACTTC. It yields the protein CASIMGGKETQYF.

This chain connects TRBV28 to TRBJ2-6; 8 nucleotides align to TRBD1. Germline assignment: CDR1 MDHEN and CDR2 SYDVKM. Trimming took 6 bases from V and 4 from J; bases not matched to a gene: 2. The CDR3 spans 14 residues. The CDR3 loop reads CASRQGAGANVLTF. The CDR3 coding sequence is TGTGCCAGCAGGCAGGGGGCCGGGGCCAACGTCCTGACTTTC.

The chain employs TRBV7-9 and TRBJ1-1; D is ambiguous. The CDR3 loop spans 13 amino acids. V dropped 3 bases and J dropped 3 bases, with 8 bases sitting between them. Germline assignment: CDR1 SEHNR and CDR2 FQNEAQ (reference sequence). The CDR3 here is CASSFVPDTEAFF. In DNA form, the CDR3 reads TGTGCCAGCAGCTTTGTCCCAGACACTGAAGCTTTCTTT.

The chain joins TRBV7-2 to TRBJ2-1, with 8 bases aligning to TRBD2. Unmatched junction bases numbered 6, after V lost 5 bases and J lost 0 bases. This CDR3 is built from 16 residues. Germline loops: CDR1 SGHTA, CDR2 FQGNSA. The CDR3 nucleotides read TGTGCCAGCAGCCCGAGAAGCGGGAGCTCCTACAATGAGCAGTTCTTC. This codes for CASSPRSGSSYNEQFF.